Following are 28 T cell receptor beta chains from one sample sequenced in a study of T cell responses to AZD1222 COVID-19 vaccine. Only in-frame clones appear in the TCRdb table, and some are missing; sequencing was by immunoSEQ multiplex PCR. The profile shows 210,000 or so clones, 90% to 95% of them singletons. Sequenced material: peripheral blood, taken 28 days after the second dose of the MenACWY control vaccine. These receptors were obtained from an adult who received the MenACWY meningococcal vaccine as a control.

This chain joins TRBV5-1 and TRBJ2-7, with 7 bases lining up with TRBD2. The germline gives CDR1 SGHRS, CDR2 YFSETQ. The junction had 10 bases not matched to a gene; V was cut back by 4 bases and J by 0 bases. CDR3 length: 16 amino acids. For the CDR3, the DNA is TGCGCCAGCAGCCCCCTAGCTAGCGGACTCTCCTACGAGCAGTACTTC. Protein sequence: CASSPLASGLSYEQYF.

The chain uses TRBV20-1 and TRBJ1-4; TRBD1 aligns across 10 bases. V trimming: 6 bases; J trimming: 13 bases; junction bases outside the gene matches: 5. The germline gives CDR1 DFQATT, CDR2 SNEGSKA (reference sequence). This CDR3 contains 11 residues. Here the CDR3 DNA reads TGCAGTGCGCCGGACAGGGGGTTACTGTTTTTT. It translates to CSAPDRGLLFF.

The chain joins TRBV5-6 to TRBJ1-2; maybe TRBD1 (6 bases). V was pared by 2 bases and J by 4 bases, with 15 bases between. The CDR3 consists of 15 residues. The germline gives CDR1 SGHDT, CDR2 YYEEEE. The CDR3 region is CASSFFRGLFYGYTF. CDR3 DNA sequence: TGTGCCAGCAGCTTCTTTCGGGGGCTGTTCTATGGCTACACCTTC.

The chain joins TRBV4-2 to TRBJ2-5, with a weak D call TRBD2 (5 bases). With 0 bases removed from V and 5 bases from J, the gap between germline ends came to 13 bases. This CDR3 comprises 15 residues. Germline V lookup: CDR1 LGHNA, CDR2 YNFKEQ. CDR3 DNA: TGTGCCAGCAGCCAAGAAGTTGAGGGCTCGGAGACCCAGTACTTC. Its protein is CASSQEVEGSETQYF.

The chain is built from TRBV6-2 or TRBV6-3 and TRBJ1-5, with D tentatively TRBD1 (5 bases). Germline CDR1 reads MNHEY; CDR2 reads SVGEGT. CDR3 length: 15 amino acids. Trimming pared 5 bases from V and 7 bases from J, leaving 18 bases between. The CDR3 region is CASSQGFFSRQPQHF. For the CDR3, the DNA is TGTGCCAGCAGTCAGGGTTTCTTTTCTCGGCAGCCCCAGCATTTT.

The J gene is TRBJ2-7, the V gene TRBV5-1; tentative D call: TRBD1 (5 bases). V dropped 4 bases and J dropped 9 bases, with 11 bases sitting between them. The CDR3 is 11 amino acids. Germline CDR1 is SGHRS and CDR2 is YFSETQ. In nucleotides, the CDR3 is TGCGCCAGCAGCAAAAGGGGAAGGCAGTACTTC. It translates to CASSKRGRQYF.

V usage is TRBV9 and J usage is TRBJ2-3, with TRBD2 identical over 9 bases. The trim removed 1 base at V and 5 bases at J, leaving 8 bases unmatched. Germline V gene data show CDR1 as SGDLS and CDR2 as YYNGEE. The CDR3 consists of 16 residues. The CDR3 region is CASSVLGGLAVDTQYF. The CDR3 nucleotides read TGTGCCAGCAGCGTACTAGGGGGACTAGCTGTAGATACGCAGTATTTT.

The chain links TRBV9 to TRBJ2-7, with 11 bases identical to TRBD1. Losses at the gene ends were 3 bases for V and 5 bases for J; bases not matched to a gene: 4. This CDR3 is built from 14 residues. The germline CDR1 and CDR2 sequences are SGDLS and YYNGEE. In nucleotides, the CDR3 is TGTGCCAGCAGCGAGGGACAGGGGGTCGACGAGCAGTACTTC. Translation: CASSEGQGVDEQYF.

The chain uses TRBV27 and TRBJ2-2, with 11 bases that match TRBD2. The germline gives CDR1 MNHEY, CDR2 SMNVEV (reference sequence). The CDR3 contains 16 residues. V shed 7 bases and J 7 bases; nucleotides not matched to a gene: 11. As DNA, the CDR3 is TGTGCCAGCACCTATACTAGCGGGAGACTGATCGGGGAGCTGTTTTTT. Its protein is CASTYTSGRLIGELFF.

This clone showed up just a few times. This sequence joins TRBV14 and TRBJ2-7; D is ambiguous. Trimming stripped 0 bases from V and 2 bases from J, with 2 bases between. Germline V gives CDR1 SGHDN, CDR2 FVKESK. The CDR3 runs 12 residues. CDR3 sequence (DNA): TGTGCCAGCAGCCAAGACACCTACGAGCAGTACTTC. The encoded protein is CASSQDTYEQYF.

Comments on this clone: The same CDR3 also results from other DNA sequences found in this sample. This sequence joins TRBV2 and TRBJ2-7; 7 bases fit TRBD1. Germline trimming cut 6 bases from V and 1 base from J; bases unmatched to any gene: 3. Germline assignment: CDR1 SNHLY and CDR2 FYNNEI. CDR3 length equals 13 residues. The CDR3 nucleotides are TGTGCCAGCAGCGGGGACAGATCCTACGAGCAGTACTTC. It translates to CASSGDRSYEQYF.

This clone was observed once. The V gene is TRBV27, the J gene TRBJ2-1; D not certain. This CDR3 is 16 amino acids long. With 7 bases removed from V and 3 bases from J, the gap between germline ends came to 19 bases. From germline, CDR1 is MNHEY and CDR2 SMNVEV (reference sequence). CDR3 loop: CASTWSPSRHYNEQFF. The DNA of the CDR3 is TGTGCCAGCACGTGGAGCCCCAGTAGACACTACAATGAGCAGTTCTTC.

CDR3 sequence: CASSWGTVLNEQFF. CDR3 DNA sequence: TGTGCCAGCAGCTGGGGGACAGTCTTGAATGAGCAGTTCTTC. The chain is built from TRBV7-9 and TRBJ2-1, with TRBD1 matching 7 bases. CDR1 SEHNR and CDR2 FQNEAQ come from the germline V gene (reference sequence). The V and J ends lost 4 bases and 7 bases, in that order; junction bases with no gene match: 7. This CDR3 region has 14 residues.

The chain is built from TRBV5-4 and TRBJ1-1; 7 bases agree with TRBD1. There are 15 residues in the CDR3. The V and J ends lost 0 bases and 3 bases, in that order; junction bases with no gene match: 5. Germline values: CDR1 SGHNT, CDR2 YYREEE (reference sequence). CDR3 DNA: TGTGCCAGCAGCTTGGGCGTCAGGGGGGACACTGAAGCTTTCTTT. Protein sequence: CASSLGVRGDTEAFF.

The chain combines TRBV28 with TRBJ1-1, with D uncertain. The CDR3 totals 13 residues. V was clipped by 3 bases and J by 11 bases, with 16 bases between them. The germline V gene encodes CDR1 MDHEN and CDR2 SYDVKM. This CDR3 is CASSLRYLAEAFF. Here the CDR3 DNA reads TGTGCCAGCAGTTTGAGGTATCTGGCGGAGGCTTTCTTT.

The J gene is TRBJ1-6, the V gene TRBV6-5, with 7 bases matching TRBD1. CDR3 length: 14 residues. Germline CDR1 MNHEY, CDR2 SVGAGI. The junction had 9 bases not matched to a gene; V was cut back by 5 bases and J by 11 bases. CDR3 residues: CASSQSRGRAPLHF. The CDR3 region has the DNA TGTGCCAGCAGTCAGAGCAGGGGGAGGGCACCCCTCCACTTT.

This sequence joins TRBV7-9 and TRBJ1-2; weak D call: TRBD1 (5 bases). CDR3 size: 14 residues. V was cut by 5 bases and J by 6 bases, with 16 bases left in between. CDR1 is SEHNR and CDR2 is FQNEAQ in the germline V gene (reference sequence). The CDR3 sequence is CASSPTEGQHGYTF. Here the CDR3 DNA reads TGTGCCAGCAGCCCGACAGAGGGCCAACATGGCTACACCTTC.

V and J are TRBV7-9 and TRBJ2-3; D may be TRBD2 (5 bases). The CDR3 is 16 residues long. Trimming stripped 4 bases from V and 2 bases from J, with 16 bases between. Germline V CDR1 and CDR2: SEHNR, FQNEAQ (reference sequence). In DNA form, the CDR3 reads TGTGCCAGCAGCTCAAGGACTTACCCTGACACAGATACGCAGTATTTT. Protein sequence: CASSSRTYPDTDTQYF.

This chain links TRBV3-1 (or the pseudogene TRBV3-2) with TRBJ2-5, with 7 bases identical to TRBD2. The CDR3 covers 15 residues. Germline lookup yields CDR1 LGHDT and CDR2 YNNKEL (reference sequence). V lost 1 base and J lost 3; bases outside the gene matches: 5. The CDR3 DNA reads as TGTGCCAGCAGCCAAGGGCAGGGAGGGGAAGAGACCCAGTACTTC. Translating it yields CASSQGQGGEETQYF.

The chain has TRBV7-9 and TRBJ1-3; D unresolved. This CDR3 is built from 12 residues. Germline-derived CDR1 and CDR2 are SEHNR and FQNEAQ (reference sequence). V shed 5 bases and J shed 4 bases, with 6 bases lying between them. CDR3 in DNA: TGTGCCAGCAGCCCACCGGGAAACACCATATATTTT. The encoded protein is CASSPPGNTIYF.

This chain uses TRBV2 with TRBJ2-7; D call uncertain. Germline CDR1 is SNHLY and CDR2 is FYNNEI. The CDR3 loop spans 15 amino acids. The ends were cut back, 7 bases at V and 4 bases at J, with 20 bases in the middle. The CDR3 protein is CASTDTPRTAYEQYF. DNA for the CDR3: TGTGCCAGCACGGATACCCCACGGACGGCGTACGAGCAGTACTTC.

The CDR3 region is CASSPHSGQGNSYEQYF. CDR3 nucleotides: TGTGCCAGCAGCCCCCACTCAGGTCAGGGGAATTCCTACGAGCAGTACTTC. The chain joins TRBV7-8 to TRBJ2-7; D perhaps matches TRBD1 (6 bases). Germline values: CDR1 SGHVS, CDR2 FQNEAQ. V lost 5 bases, J lost 1 base, and 21 bases lay in between. The CDR3 consists of 17 residues.

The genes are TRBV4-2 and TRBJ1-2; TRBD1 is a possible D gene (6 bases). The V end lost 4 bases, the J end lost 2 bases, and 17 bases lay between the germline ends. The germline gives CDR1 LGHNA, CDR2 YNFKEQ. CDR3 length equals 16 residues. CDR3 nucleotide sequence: TGTGCCAGCAGCCCCGGCCATGACAGGTCAAACTATGGCTACACCTTC. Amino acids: CASSPGHDRSNYGYTF.

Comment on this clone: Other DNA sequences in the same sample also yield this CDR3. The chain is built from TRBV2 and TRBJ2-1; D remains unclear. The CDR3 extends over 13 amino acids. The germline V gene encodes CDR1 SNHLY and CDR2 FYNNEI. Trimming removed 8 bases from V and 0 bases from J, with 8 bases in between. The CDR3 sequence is CASSAGSYNEQFF. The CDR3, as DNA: TGTGCCAGCTCGGCAGGCTCCTACAATGAGCAGTTCTTC.

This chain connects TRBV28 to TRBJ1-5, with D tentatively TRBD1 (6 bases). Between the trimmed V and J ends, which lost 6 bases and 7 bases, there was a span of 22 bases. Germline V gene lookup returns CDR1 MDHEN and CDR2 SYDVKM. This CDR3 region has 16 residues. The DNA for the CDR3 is TGTGCCAGCAGATCCAGAACGGGGGGCGCAGGACAGCCCCAGCATTTT. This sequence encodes CASRSRTGGAGQPQHF.

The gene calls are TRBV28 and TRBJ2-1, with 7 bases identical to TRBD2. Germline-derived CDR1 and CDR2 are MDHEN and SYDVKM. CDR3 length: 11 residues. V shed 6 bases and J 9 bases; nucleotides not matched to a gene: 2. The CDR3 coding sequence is TGTGCCAGCAGGGGAGGGTTTGAGCAGTTCTTC. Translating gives CASRGGFEQFF. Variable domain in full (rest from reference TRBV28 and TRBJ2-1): DVKVTQSSRYLVKRTGEKVFLECVQDMDHENMFWYRQDPGLGLRLIYFSYDVKMKEKGDIPEGYSVSREKKERFSLILESASTNQTSMYLCASRGGFEQFFGPGTRLTVL.

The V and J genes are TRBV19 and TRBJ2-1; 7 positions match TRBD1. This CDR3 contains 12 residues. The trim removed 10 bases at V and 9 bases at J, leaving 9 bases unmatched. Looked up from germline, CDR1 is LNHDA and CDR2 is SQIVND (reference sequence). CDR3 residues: CATKDRVAEQFF. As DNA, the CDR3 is TGTGCCACCAAAGACAGGGTTGCTGAGCAGTTCTTC.

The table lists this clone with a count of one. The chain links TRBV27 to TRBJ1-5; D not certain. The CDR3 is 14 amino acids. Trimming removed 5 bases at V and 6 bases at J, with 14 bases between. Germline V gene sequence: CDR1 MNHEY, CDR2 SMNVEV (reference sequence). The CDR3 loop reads CASSTTTHRQPQHF. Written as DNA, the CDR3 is TGTGCCAGCAGTACGACGACCCATCGTCAGCCCCAGCATTTT.